These T cell receptor beta chains were read from a single sample in a study of blood T cell repertoires in COVID-19. The repertoire was sequenced with immunoSEQ multiplex PCR; TCRdb's copy has only in-frame clones and lacks some. The sample records some 87,000 clones, more than 80% being singletons. Sample: peripheral blood. The receptors stem from a human donor in a cohort sampled during active COVID-19. Each CDR3 is given with its conserved first and last residue. D genes are given only for firm matches.

d_call	v_call	j_call	cdr3_aa
TRBD1	TRBV6-5	TRBJ2-7	CASSYGPGGDYEQYF
.	TRBV20-1	TRBJ2-3	CSASPFRRGGRFTDTQYF
TRBD1	TRBV11-3	TRBJ2-2	CASSFGDRDTGELFF
TRBD1	TRBV6-5	TRBJ1-1	CASSDLGQGNTEAFF
TRBD1	TRBV28	TRBJ1-2	CASSAGRGADYGYTF
TRBD2	TRBV9	TRBJ2-1	CASSLTGTSGARAGEQFF
TRBD1	TRBV29-1	TRBJ2-5	CSVDSGTARRETQYF
TRBD1	TRBV2	TRBJ2-1	CASRTGRGFIEQFF
TRBD1	TRBV19	TRBJ1-1	CASSDRENTEAFF
.	TRBV6-5	TRBJ2-2	CASRPGGPGELFF
TRBD2	TRBV9	TRBJ2-1	CASRAGITSDYNEQFF
.	TRBV19	TRBJ1-5	CASSSPDQPQHF
.	TRBV30	TRBJ1-5	CAWSYPVRASHSNQPQHF
.	TRBV7-9	TRBJ1-2	CASSRLTSDRIVSGYTF
.	TRBV25-1	TRBJ1-3	CASSVTAGNTIYF